This T cell receptor (beta chain) stems from a study of blood T cell repertoires in COVID-19. Study as a whole: Samples of COVID-19 (acute and convalescent) were obtained from the United States, Italy and Spain. Sources were T cells, B-cell-depleted T cells, or PBMCs; the material itself was cDNA or gDNA.

Authors' methods: Researchers report that nucleated cell counts were estimated from reference gene primer amplification. Here immunoSEQ multiplex PCR was the method, and the copy in TCRdb shows in-frame clones only, minus some. V, J and clone size derive from that table, while D and trimming were established from the DNA sequence. This repertoire shows 140,000 or so clones, about nine tenths found once; its top ten account for nearly 0.95%. V gave up 0 bases and J gave up 6 bases, with 12 bases separating them. The CDR3 has 14 residues. Germline-derived CDR1 and CDR2 are WNHNN and SYGVQD (reference sequence).

This chain links TRBV10-1 with TRBJ2-7; maybe TRBD2 (6 bases). The clonotype originates from a woman aged 50 to 60 with acute or convalescent COVID-19. Input material: peripheral blood. The CDR3, as DNA: TGCGCCAGCAGTGAGTCGGCGGGGATTGGCGAGCAGTACTTC. It is translated as CASSESAGIGEQYF.